These 18 T cell receptor beta chains were all obtained from the same sample, sequenced in a study of blood T cell repertoires in COVID-19. Here immunoSEQ multiplex PCR was the method, and the copy in TCRdb shows in-frame clones only, minus some. The repertoire holds some 190,000 clones, with nearly 80% as singletons. The sequenced material came from PBMCs or T cells enriched from blood (not recorded which). The receptors originated from a man aged 55 to 70 who had been exposed to COVID-19.

The chain carries TRBV27 and TRBJ1-1; D might be TRBD1 (6 bases). The CDR3 extends over 14 amino acids. Germline V CDR1 and CDR2: MNHEY, SMNVEV (reference sequence). Deletions cut 1 base from V and 4 bases from J, with 10 bases between. As DNA, the CDR3 is TGTGCCAGCAGTTTATGGAGAGGGGGCACTGAAGCTTTCTTT. It translates to CASSLWRGGTEAFF.

The genes are TRBV15 and TRBJ1-1; 8 bases map to TRBD1. The CDR3 consists of 15 residues. The V gene's germline CDR1 is LNHNV and CDR2 YYDKDF (reference sequence). J was trimmed by 5 bases and V by 0 bases; bases with no gene match: 5. CDR3 protein: CATSREPGGGTEAFF. DNA for the CDR3: TGTGCCACCAGCAGAGAACCAGGGGGCGGGACTGAAGCTTTCTTT.

The V call is TRBV9, the J call TRBJ1-1; 9 bases agree with TRBD1. Germline V gene data show CDR1 as SGDLS and CDR2 as YYNGEE. This CDR3 is built from 14 residues. J lost 12 bases, V lost 2 bases, and 11 bases had no gene match. The CDR3 sequence: CASSVGQGRGETFF. The CDR3 bases are TGTGCCAGCAGCGTCGGACAGGGGCGAGGCGAGACTTTCTTT.

The chain combines TRBV11-2 with TRBJ2-1, with 8 bases lining up with TRBD1. This CDR3 comprises 13 residues. Germline V gives CDR1 SGHAT, CDR2 FQNNGV. J gave up 5 bases and V 6 bases, and 3 bases lay outside the gene matches. CDR3 loop: CASRLTGDNEQFF. The CDR3 bases are TGTGCCAGCAGATTGACAGGGGACAATGAGCAGTTCTTC.

The chain couples TRBV27 to TRBJ1-6; weak D call: TRBD1 (6 bases). The ends were cut back, 1 base at V and 9 bases at J, with 10 bases in the middle. This CDR3 region has 14 residues. Germline CDR1 and CDR2: MNHEY and SMNVEV (reference sequence). CDR3 DNA sequence: TGTGCCAGCAGTTTATGGGGGCGATCTTCACCCCTCCACTTT. As protein: CASSLWGRSSPLHF.

CDR3 DNA sequence: TGTGCCAGCAGCGTACGGGGAGACTCATACGAGCAGTACTTC. Residues: CASSVRGDSYEQYF. V usage is TRBV9 and J usage is TRBJ2-7, with D possibly TRBD2 on 5 matching bases. The CDR3 spans 14 residues. Germline V gene lookup returns CDR1 SGDLS and CDR2 YYNGEE. Trimming removed 1 base from V and 4 bases from J, with 12 bases in between.

This clone was recorded a few times. The chain combines TRBV28 with TRBJ2-1; 12 nucleotides line up with TRBD2. V lost 5 bases, J lost 9 bases, and 5 bases stayed unmatched. Germline V gene lookup returns CDR1 MDHEN and CDR2 SYDVKM. The CDR3 is made up of 14 amino acids. The CDR3 loop reads CASSLAGGYGEQFF. The CDR3 bases are TGTGCCAGCAGTCTAGCGGGAGGGTACGGTGAGCAGTTCTTC.

This chain uses TRBV9 with TRBJ2-6; D is possibly TRBD1 (6 bases). In germline, CDR1 is SGDLS, CDR2 YYNGEE. The V and J ends lost 6 bases and 4 bases respectively, with 20 bases between them. The CDR3 has 17 residues. The CDR3 spells CASTSGTTSSGANVLTF. The CDR3 DNA reads TGTGCCAGCACCTCCGGGACAACCTCCTCCGGGGCCAACGTCCTGACTTTC.

The CDR3 is CAITAGRDQETQYF. The CDR3 nucleotides read TGTGCCATCACCGCCGGGAGGGATCAAGAGACCCAGTACTTC. The J gene is TRBJ2-5, the V gene TRBV10-3, with TRBD2 identical over 8 bases. The V segment lost 7 bases and the J segment 2 bases; nucleotides outside the gene matches: 6. CDR3 length equals 14 residues. CDR1 is ENHRY and CDR2 is SYGVKD in the germline V gene.

This clone was found once. The rearrangement uses TRBV5-1 and TRBJ1-6; the D gene is possibly TRBD1 (6 bases). The CDR3 contains 15 residues. V shed 0 bases and J shed 5 bases, with 9 bases lying between them. CDR1 is SGHRS and CDR2 is YFSETQ in the germline V gene. The CDR3: CASSLERTDNSPLHF. In nucleotides, the CDR3 is TGCGCCAGCAGCTTGGAGCGGACAGATAATTCACCCCTCCACTTT. Together with reference TRBV5-1 and TRBJ1-6, the CDR3 gives the full variable domain: KAGVTQTPRYLIKTRGQQVTLSCSPISGHRSVSWYQQTPGQGLQFLFEYFSETQRNKGNFPGRFSGRQFSNSRSEMNVSTLELGDSALYLCASSLERTDNSPLHFGNGTRLTVT.

The CDR3 bases are TGTGCCAGCAGTCGGGAAACAGGCGCCAGGGGCACTGAAGCTTTCTTT. As protein: CASSRETGARGTEAFF. The rearrangement links TRBV27 to TRBJ1-1; TRBD1 might be the D (6 bases). The CDR3 is 16 residues long. Germline CDR1 is MNHEY and CDR2 is SMNVEV (reference sequence). V was clipped by 5 bases and J by 4 bases, with 20 bases between them.

CDR3 loop: CATLDTSYNEQFF. The CDR3 DNA follows: TGTGCCACCCTCGACACTTCGTACAATGAGCAGTTCTTC. The chain links TRBV24-1 to TRBJ2-1; D not certain. Germline V gene data show CDR1 as KGHDR and CDR2 as SFDVKD. CDR3 length equals 13 residues. Trimming pared 9 bases from V and 4 bases from J, leaving 12 bases between.

The gene calls are TRBV29-1 and TRBJ2-2, with 10 bases fitting TRBD2. Germline trimming cut 7 bases from V and 7 bases from J; bases unmatched to any gene: 12. The CDR3 sequence is 15 residues long. Germline CDR1 is SQVTM and CDR2 is ANQGSEA. The CDR3 spells CSATISGRAYGELFF. CDR3 in DNA: TGCAGCGCCACGATAAGCGGGAGGGCCTACGGGGAGCTGTTTTTT.

This clone was found many times. The genes are TRBV19 and TRBJ1-6; 8 nucleotides line up with TRBD1. There are 15 residues in the CDR3. Germline lookup yields CDR1 LNHDA and CDR2 SQIVND (reference sequence). Trimming took 5 bases from V and 8 from J; bases not matched to a gene: 8. DNA of the CDR3: TGTGCCAGTAGTGTCGACAGGGGAGGCGATTCACCCCTCCACTTT. It encodes CASSVDRGGDSPLHF.

The chain employs TRBV20-1 and TRBJ1-2; D not resolved. Germline V CDR1 and CDR2: DFQATT, SNEGSKA (reference sequence). The CDR3 loop spans 11 amino acids. V was trimmed by 4 bases and J by 8 bases, leaving 11 bases between them. CDR3 sequence reads: CSATTGSGYTF. In DNA, the CDR3 is TGCAGTGCTACCACCGGGAGCGGCTACACCTTC.

V usage is TRBV10-3 and J usage is TRBJ2-7; D is uncertain. With 6 bases removed from V and 5 bases from J, the gap between germline ends came to 14 bases. Germline CDR1 ENHRY, CDR2 SYGVKD. The CDR3 has 13 residues. This CDR3 reads CAISGYGDNEQYF. CDR3 DNA: TGTGCCATCAGCGGTTATGGAGATAACGAGCAGTACTTC.

The chain carries TRBV6-1 and TRBJ2-2, with no clear D. Trimming stripped 1 base from V and 1 base from J, with 7 bases between. This CDR3 spans 15 amino acids. CDR1 is MNHNS, CDR2 SASEGT, per germline. CDR3 in DNA: TGTGCCAGCAGTGAAGTTCCGGGGAACACCGGGGAGCTGTTTTTT. It specifies CASSEVPGNTGELFF.

The chain combines TRBV3-1 (or the pseudogene TRBV3-2) with TRBJ1-4; 9 nucleotides align to TRBD1. Germline assignment: CDR1 LGHDT and CDR2 YNNKEL (reference sequence). Trimming cost V 4 bases and J 5 bases; bases outside gene matches: 14. The CDR3 is made up of 18 amino acids. CDR3 in amino acids: CASSLTPNDRGKNEKLFF. CDR3 bases: TGTGCCAGCAGCCTAACACCCAACGACAGGGGGAAGAATGAAAAACTGTTTTTT.